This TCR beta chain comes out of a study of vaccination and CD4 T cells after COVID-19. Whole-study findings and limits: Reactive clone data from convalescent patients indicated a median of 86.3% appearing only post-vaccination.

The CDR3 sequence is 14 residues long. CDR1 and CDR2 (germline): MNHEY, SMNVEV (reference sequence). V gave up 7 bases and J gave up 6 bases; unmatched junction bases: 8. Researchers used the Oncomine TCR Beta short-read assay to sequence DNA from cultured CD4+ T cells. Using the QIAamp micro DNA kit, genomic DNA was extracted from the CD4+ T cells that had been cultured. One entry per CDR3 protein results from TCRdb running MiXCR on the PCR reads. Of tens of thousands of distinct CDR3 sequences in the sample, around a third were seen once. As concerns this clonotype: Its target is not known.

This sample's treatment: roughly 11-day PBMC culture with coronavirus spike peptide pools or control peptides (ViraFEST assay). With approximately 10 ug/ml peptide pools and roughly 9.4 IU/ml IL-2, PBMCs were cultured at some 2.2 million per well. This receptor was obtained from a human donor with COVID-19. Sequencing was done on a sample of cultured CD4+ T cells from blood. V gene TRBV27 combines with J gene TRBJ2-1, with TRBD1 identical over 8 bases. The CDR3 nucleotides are TGTGCCAGCAAACCGGACAGGGTGGTCAATGAGCAGTTCTTC. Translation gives CASKPDRVVNEQFF.